This T cell receptor (beta chain) originates from a study of T-cell reconstitution after alpha-beta-depleted transplantation in children. V was clipped by 3 bases and J by 5 bases, with 9 bases between them. This CDR3 has 14 amino acids. Per the germline V gene, CDR1 is KGHDR and CDR2 is SFDVKD. Construction of the TCRbeta library involved unique molecular identifiers. TCRdb fed the PCR reads into MiXCR, producing one record per CDR3 protein. The sample has 380,000 or so distinct CDR3 sequences, 13% seen once. The rearrangement joins TRBV24-1 to TRBJ2-2; tentative D call: TRBD1 (6 bases). The sequence was obtained from a human donor who donated a stem cell graft to a child with Fanconi anemia. The material was PBMCs, obtained from the stem cell graft. The CDR3 sequence is CATSDPGETGELFF. For the CDR3, the DNA is TGTGCCACCAGTGATCCAGGGGAAACCGGGGAGCTGTTTTTT.